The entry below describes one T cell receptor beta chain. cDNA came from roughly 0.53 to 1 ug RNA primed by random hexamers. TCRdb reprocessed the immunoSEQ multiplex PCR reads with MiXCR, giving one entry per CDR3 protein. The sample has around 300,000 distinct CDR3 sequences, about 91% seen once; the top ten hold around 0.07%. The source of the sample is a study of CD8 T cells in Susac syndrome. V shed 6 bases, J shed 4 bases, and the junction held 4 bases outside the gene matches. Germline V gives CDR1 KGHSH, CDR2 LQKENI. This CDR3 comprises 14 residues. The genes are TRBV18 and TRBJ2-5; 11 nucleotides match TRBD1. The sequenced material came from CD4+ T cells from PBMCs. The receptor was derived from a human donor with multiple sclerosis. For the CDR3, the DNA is TGTGCCAGCTCGCGCGGGACAGGGGGAGAGACCCAGTACTTC. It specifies CASSRGTGGETQYF.